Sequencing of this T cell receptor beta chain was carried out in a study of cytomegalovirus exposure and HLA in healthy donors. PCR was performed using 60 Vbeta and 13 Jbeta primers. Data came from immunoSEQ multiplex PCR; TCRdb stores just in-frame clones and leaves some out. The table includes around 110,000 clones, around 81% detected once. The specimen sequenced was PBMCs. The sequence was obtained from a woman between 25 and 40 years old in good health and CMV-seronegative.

In DNA form, the CDR3 reads TGTGCCAGCATGGGGCCGGGACTTAGCCTTTGGGGCACAGATACGCAGTATTTT. This sequence encodes CASMGPGLSLWGTDTQYF. The chain has TRBV25-1 and TRBJ2-3; TRBD2 is a possible D gene (6 bases). Germline assignment: CDR1 MGHDK and CDR2 SYGVNS. The CDR3 consists of 18 residues. The V and J ends lost 7 bases and 1 base respectively, with 24 bases between them.